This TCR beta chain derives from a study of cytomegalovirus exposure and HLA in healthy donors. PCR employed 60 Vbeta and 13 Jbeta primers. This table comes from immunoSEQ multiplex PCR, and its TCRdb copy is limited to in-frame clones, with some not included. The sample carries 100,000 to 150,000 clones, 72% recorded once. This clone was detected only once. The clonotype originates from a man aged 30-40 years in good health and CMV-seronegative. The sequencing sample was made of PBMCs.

The CDR3 region is CASGLRGFNGYTF. The CDR3, as DNA: TGTGCCAGCGGACTCAGGGGTTTCAATGGCTACACCTTC. This chain uses TRBV28 with TRBJ1-2; tentative D call: TRBD1 (6 bases). V dropped 8 bases and J dropped 6 bases, with 16 bases sitting between them. The CDR3 runs to 13 residues. The germline V gene encodes CDR1 MDHEN and CDR2 SYDVKM.